Shown below are 7 T cell receptor beta chains from a single sample sequenced in a study of blood T cell repertoires in COVID-19. Assay: immunoSEQ multiplex PCR; the TCRdb copy retains only in-frame clones and omits some. Here the sample spans approximately 260,000 clones, roughly 89% being singletons. The sample comprised peripheral blood. These receptors came from a woman aged 40 to 55 who had recovered from COVID-19.

The chain joins TRBV5-1 to TRBJ2-6; 7 nucleotides align to TRBD1. Germline-derived CDR1 and CDR2 are SGHRS and YFSETQ. The CDR3 runs to 19 residues. Trimming removed 4 bases from V and 0 bases from J; junction bases left unmatched: 13. The CDR3, as DNA: TGCGCCAGCAGCCCCCTCGGTGGACAGGTGAACTCTGGGGCCAACGTCCTGACTTTC. Translating gives CASSPLGGQVNSGANVLTF.

V gene TRBV27 combines with J gene TRBJ2-1; tentative D call: TRBD2 (6 bases). CDR3 length equals 15 residues. The germline V gene encodes CDR1 MNHEY and CDR2 SMNVEV (reference sequence). V lost 5 bases, J lost 5 bases, and 16 bases lay in between. The DNA for the CDR3 is TGTGCCAGCAGTCCGGGGACTGTGAACCACAATGAGCAGTTCTTC. It encodes CASSPGTVNHNEQFF.

The chain couples TRBV5-1 to TRBJ2-1, with a weak D call TRBD1 (6 bases). The germline V and J ends were trimmed by 4 bases and 7 bases, with 15 bases remaining between them. CDR3 size: 14 residues. Germline CDR1 reads SGHRS; CDR2 reads YFSETQ. The CDR3 protein is CASSGGSLGNEQFF. CDR3 bases: TGCGCCAGCAGCGGGGGCTCGTTGGGGAATGAGCAGTTCTTC.

The chain links TRBV2 to TRBJ2-3, with TRBD1 matching 9 bases. V lost 6 bases to trimming and J lost 7 bases; unmatched junction nucleotides: 8. This CDR3 has 14 residues. Germline loops: CDR1 SNHLY, CDR2 FYNNEI. DNA for the CDR3: TGTGCCAGCAGGCGGGGACAGGGAATTAATACGCAGTATTTT. Protein sequence: CASRRGQGINTQYF.

The rearrangement uses TRBV28 and TRBJ1-5; 10 bases are a match to TRBD1. Germline CDR1 MDHEN, CDR2 SYDVKM. J was trimmed by 6 bases and V by 3 bases; bases with no gene match: 8. The CDR3 is 16 residues long. CDR3 sequence (DNA): TGTGCCAGCAGTTTTCCTCCGGGACAGGGGATTCAGCCCCAGCATTTT. This codes for CASSFPPGQGIQPQHF.

CDR3 bases: TGTGCCAGCTCACCACCGGGGGACAGGCCGTATGGCTACACCTTC. Its protein is CASSPPGDRPYGYTF. V and J are TRBV18 and TRBJ1-2, with 8 bases that match TRBD1. After removal of 0 bases from V and 5 bases from J, the junction contained 5 bases not matched to a gene. The CDR3 runs 15 residues. CDR1 and CDR2 from the germline V gene are KGHSH and LQKENI.

This chain uses TRBV5-4 with TRBJ1-2; D is perhaps TRBD1 (5 bases). The CDR3 has 13 amino acids. V lost 2 bases and J 8 bases, leaving 13 bases between the germline ends. CDR1 is SGHNT, CDR2 YYREEE, per germline (reference sequence). The chain's CDR3 is CASSLTGAPGYTF. The DNA of the CDR3 is TGTGCCAGCAGCTTAACTGGGGCGCCGGGCTACACCTTC. The full variable domain, with the rest looked up from reference TRBV5-4 and TRBJ1-2, is ETGVTQSPTHLIKTRGQQVTLRCSSQSGHNTVSWYQQALGQGPQFIFQYYREEENGRGNFPPRFSGLQFPNYSSELNVNALELDDSALYLCASSLTGAPGYTFGSGTRLTVV.